The rows below give T cell receptor beta chains drawn from one sample of a study of OX40 agonist ivuxolimab in advanced cancers. The table came from immunoSEQ multiplex PCR; TCRdb's copy has only in-frame clones and leaves some out. Of about 63,000 clones in the sample, 85% to 90% were seen once. Source: CD4+ or CD8+ T cells sorted from blood, taken in a trial of the OX40 agonist ivuxolimab. These receptors originate from an adult with an advanced solid tumor such as melanoma, head and neck, liver or kidney cancer. CDR3s include the opening cysteine and the closing phenylalanine or tryptophan. The order of the fields is J gene, V gene, CDR3 length, CDR3 protein.

j_call: TRBJ2-7; v_call: TRBV14; cdr3_length: 18; cdr3_aa: CASSQLALDGQGAYEQYF
j_call: TRBJ2-7; v_call: TRBV23-1; cdr3_length: 19; cdr3_aa: CASSLHRDVVERPSYEQYF
j_call: TRBJ2-1; v_call: TRBV20-1; cdr3_length: 11; cdr3_aa: CSAPELDEQFF
j_call: TRBJ2-3; v_call: TRBV30; cdr3_length: 14; cdr3_aa: CALKLAGGTDTQYF
j_call: TRBJ1-4; v_call: TRBV4-1; cdr3_length: 15; cdr3_aa: CASSQPTGSDEKLFF
j_call: TRBJ1-1; v_call: TRBV2; cdr3_length: 12; cdr3_aa: CASSPLSPEAFF
j_call: TRBJ2-1; v_call: TRBV10-2; cdr3_length: 12; cdr3_aa: CASSELYNEQFF
j_call: TRBJ1-2; v_call: TRBV30; cdr3_length: 16; cdr3_aa: CAWSATRYQPLGGYTF
j_call: TRBJ1-2; v_call: TRBV6-5; cdr3_length: 15; cdr3_aa: CASSRDRDIYYGYTF
j_call: TRBJ2-7; v_call: TRBV5-6; cdr3_length: 13; cdr3_aa: CASSFGPLYEQYF
j_call: TRBJ2-1; v_call: TRBV7-2; cdr3_length: 13; cdr3_aa: CASSLVQNYEQFF
j_call: TRBJ2-5; v_call: TRBV5-1; cdr3_length: 14; cdr3_aa: CASSPTESVWTQYF
j_call: TRBJ2-1; v_call: TRBV18; cdr3_length: 15; cdr3_aa: CASSPGQGRVDEQFF
j_call: TRBJ2-1; v_call: TRBV18; cdr3_length: 17; cdr3_aa: CASSPSAQLVAYNEQFF
j_call: TRBJ1-2; v_call: TRBV11-2; cdr3_length: 15; cdr3_aa: CASSPVRRTGYGYTF
j_call: TRBJ2-3; v_call: TRBV5-1; cdr3_length: 14; cdr3_aa: CASSQPGGADTQYF
j_call: TRBJ2-3; v_call: TRBV7-2; cdr3_length: 15; cdr3_aa: CASSPGGPLTDTQYF
j_call: TRBJ1-2; v_call: TRBV30; cdr3_length: 15; cdr3_aa: CAWRKPGQVPYGYTF
j_call: TRBJ2-3; v_call: TRBV10-2; cdr3_length: 15; cdr3_aa: CASSEGLAGTDTQYF
j_call: TRBJ2-3; v_call: TRBV18; cdr3_length: 13; cdr3_aa: CASSASGTDTQYF
j_call: TRBJ2-3; v_call: TRBV15; cdr3_length: 13; cdr3_aa: CATSRARLDTQYF
j_call: TRBJ2-7; v_call: TRBV7-9; cdr3_length: 14; cdr3_aa: CASSPGTEIYEQYF
j_call: TRBJ1-1; v_call: TRBV28; cdr3_length: 13; cdr3_aa: CASSSVRNTEAFF
j_call: TRBJ2-2; v_call: TRBV5-4; cdr3_length: 16; cdr3_aa: CASSYPGQGETGELFF
j_call: TRBJ1-2; v_call: TRBV18; cdr3_length: 16; cdr3_aa: CASSTTAGRANYGYTF
j_call: TRBJ1-2; v_call: TRBV2; cdr3_length: 13; cdr3_aa: CASSDGRNYGYTF
j_call: TRBJ2-2; v_call: TRBV19; cdr3_length: 15; cdr3_aa: CASSTYGRNTGELFF
j_call: TRBJ2-1; v_call: TRBV28; cdr3_length: 17; cdr3_aa: CASSLQRTGGPARTQFF
j_call: TRBJ2-7; v_call: TRBV9; cdr3_length: 13; cdr3_aa: CASSVGTISEQYF
j_call: TRBJ2-7; v_call: TRBV11-2; cdr3_length: 13; cdr3_aa: CASRAGGSYEQYF
j_call: TRBJ2-3; v_call: TRBV7-3; cdr3_length: 14; cdr3_aa: CASSRLAPGNTQYF
j_call: TRBJ1-5; v_call: TRBV2; cdr3_length: 12; cdr3_aa: CASKDTNQPQHF
j_call: TRBJ2-7; v_call: TRBV7-9; cdr3_length: 11; cdr3_aa: CASTRTAEQYF
j_call: TRBJ2-4; v_call: TRBV23-1; cdr3_length: 9; cdr3_aa: CASSQEQYF
j_call: TRBJ1-2; v_call: TRBV5-1; cdr3_length: 15; cdr3_aa: CASSLTRESAGGYTF
j_call: TRBJ2-2; v_call: TRBV4-1; cdr3_length: 16; cdr3_aa: CASSQMGRAGTGELFF
j_call: TRBJ2-1; v_call: TRBV19; cdr3_length: 15; cdr3_aa: CASTRQGASYNEQFF
j_call: TRBJ1-2; v_call: TRBV19; cdr3_length: 12; cdr3_aa: CASSGLNYGYTF
j_call: TRBJ1-1; v_call: TRBV7-2; cdr3_length: 16; cdr3_aa: CASSLEQVFMNTEAFF
j_call: TRBJ1-4; v_call: TRBV28; cdr3_length: 16; cdr3_aa: CASLGGLSSTNEKLFF
j_call: TRBJ2-7; v_call: TRBV6-6; cdr3_length: 12; cdr3_aa: CASRQDSYEQYF
j_call: TRBJ1-2; v_call: TRBV7-8; cdr3_length: 12; cdr3_aa: CASSSRQGGYTF
j_call: TRBJ1-1; v_call: TRBV19; cdr3_length: 13; cdr3_aa: CASSFQTGPEAFF
j_call: TRBJ1-1; v_call: TRBV19; cdr3_length: 14; cdr3_aa: CASSVGTGGVTAFF
j_call: TRBJ2-7; v_call: TRBV7-2; cdr3_length: 16; cdr3_aa: CASSLATGTGSGEQYF
j_call: TRBJ2-3; v_call: TRBV7-3; cdr3_length: 14; cdr3_aa: CASSLLPGTDTQYF
j_call: TRBJ2-5; v_call: TRBV20-1; cdr3_length: 11; cdr3_aa: CSASLVETQYF
j_call: TRBJ2-1; v_call: TRBV5-6; cdr3_length: 16; cdr3_aa: CASSSWVVGSYNEQFF
j_call: TRBJ2-7; v_call: TRBV11-2; cdr3_length: 17; cdr3_aa: CASSLDGGRGLSYEQYF